The present entry profiles one T cell receptor beta chain with its context. Its cognate antigen is unknown. The data derive from a study of T cell responses to AZD1222 COVID-19 vaccine. Study findings and constraints: Vaccination with two AZD1222 doses was followed by a rise in Spike-specific TCR breadth and depth.

The CDR3 has 12 amino acids. CDR1 is MNHEY and CDR2 is SVGAGI in the germline V gene. Trimming took off 8 bases at V and 5 bases at J, with 10 bases between the two ends. Using immunoSEQ multiplex PCR, the repertoire was profiled, and TCRdb retains in-frame clones only, with some absent. The sample has about 110,000 clones; 86% are singletons. Source: peripheral blood, taken on day 0 of AZD1222 vaccination. The rearrangement links TRBV6-5 to TRBJ2-1; no clear D gene. This receptor was identified in an adult in good health. This chain's CDR3 is CASLRWDNEQFF. The CDR3 nucleotides read TGTGCCAGCCTTAGGTGGGACAATGAGCAGTTCTTC.